These T cell receptor beta chains were read from a single sample in a study of T-cell reconstitution after alpha-beta-depleted transplantation in children. One entry per CDR3 protein results from TCRdb running MiXCR on the PCR reads. This table has approximately 400,000 distinct CDR3 sequences, roughly 10% appearing once. The sequencing used PBMCs from the stem cell graft donor, collected from the stem cell graft. The receptors stem from a human donor who donated a stem cell graft to a child with acute myeloid leukemia. Both conserved end residues are part of each CDR3. A D gene is named only where the DNA matches it firmly. Part of the rows lack a size; the others show once, few, many or a class for expanded clones.

j_call: TRBJ1-1; clone_size: many; v_call: TRBV20-1; d_call: NA; cdr3_aa: CSARVGSTEAFF; cdr3_nt: TGCAGTGCTAGAGTAGGGTCCACTGAAGCTTTCTTT
j_call: TRBJ2-5; clone_size: few; v_call: TRBV20-1; d_call: NA; cdr3_aa: CSASGRTEETQYF; cdr3_nt: TGCAGTGCTTCGGGGAGGACGGAAGAGACCCAGTACTTC
j_call: TRBJ2-5; clone_size: few; v_call: TRBV5-1; d_call: NA; cdr3_aa: CASSRAHTGAVEETQYF; cdr3_nt: TGCGCCAGCAGCCGAGCCCACACCGGTGCGGTGGAAGAGACCCAGTACTTC
j_call: TRBJ1-1; clone_size: many; v_call: TRBV5-8; d_call: NA; cdr3_aa: CASSLEAGLFTEAFF; cdr3_nt: TGTGCCAGCAGCTTGGAGGCAGGGTTGTTCACTGAAGCTTTCTTT
j_call: TRBJ2-3; clone_size: few; v_call: TRBV4-2; d_call: NA; cdr3_aa: CASSQDPQGRTDTQYF; cdr3_nt: TGTGCCAGCAGCCAAGACCCGCAGGGGCGGACAGATACGCAGTATTTT
j_call: TRBJ2-1; clone_size: few; v_call: TRBV7-8; d_call: TRBD2; cdr3_aa: CASSLQFGGRGEQFF; cdr3_nt: TGTGCCAGCAGCCTTCAATTTGGCGGGAGGGGTGAGCAGTTCTTC
j_call: TRBJ2-5; clone_size: few; v_call: TRBV20-1; d_call: TRBD2; cdr3_aa: CSAITGTRHITQETQYF; cdr3_nt: TGCAGTGCCATAACCGGGACTAGACACATTACACAAGAGACCCAGTACTTC
j_call: TRBJ2-2; clone_size: NA; v_call: TRBV10-3; d_call: NA; cdr3_aa: CAISELDFGANTGELFF; cdr3_nt: TGTGCCATCAGTGAGTTAGATTTTGGGGCAAACACCGGGGAGCTGTTTTTT
j_call: TRBJ1-5; clone_size: few; v_call: TRBV7-2; d_call: NA; cdr3_aa: CASSSNREAQPQHF; cdr3_nt: TGTGCCAGCAGCTCGAACAGGGAGGCTCAGCCCCAGCATTTT
j_call: TRBJ2-5; clone_size: few; v_call: TRBV10-3; d_call: NA; cdr3_aa: CAISESVGGETQYF; cdr3_nt: TGTGCCATCAGTGAGTCGGTTGGGGGTGAGACCCAGTACTTC
j_call: TRBJ2-3; clone_size: many; v_call: TRBV10-3; d_call: TRBD2; cdr3_aa: CAISESPGGPQDTQYF; cdr3_nt: TGTGCCATCAGTGAGTCCCCGGGGGGGCCTCAAGATACGCAGTATTTT
j_call: TRBJ2-3; clone_size: many; v_call: TRBV7-6; d_call: NA; cdr3_aa: CASSLAPQGQDTQYF; cdr3_nt: TGTGCCAGCAGCTTGGCCCCACAGGGACAAGATACGCAGTATTTT
j_call: TRBJ1-4; clone_size: NA; v_call: TRBV18; d_call: TRBD1; cdr3_aa: CASSPIRDRGEKLFF; cdr3_nt: TGTGCCAGCTCACCGATCAGGGACAGGGGTGAAAAACTGTTTTTT
j_call: TRBJ2-7; clone_size: NA; v_call: TRBV6-2/TRBV6-3; d_call: TRBD1; cdr3_aa: CASRRDRAYEQYF; cdr3_nt: TGTGCCAGCAGACGGGACAGGGCCTACGAGCAGTACTTC
j_call: TRBJ2-1; clone_size: NA; v_call: TRBV20-1; d_call: NA; cdr3_aa: CSASVFAVPARNEHFF; cdr3_nt: TGCAGTGCTAGCGTCTTTGCAGTCCCGGCCCGGAATGAGCATTTCTTC
j_call: TRBJ2-3; clone_size: many; v_call: TRBV11-2; d_call: TRBD1; cdr3_aa: CASSRWTGGSDTQYF; cdr3_nt: TGTGCCAGCAGCCGTTGGACAGGGGGGTCAGATACGCAGTATTTT
j_call: TRBJ2-3; clone_size: few; v_call: TRBV6-5; d_call: NA; cdr3_aa: CASSSSTRISTDTQYF; cdr3_nt: TGTGCCAGCAGTTCCTCGACTAGGATTAGCACAGATACGCAGTATTTT
j_call: TRBJ1-5; clone_size: few; v_call: TRBV20-1; d_call: TRBD1; cdr3_aa: CSATTGTQPQHF; cdr3_nt: TGCAGTGCGACGACAGGGACTCAGCCCCAGCATTTT
j_call: TRBJ1-2; clone_size: few; v_call: TRBV20-1; d_call: NA; cdr3_aa: CSASGPLVDPPGGGYTF; cdr3_nt: TGCAGTGCTAGTGGCCCCCTAGTGGACCCCCCTGGGGGCGGCTACACCTTC
j_call: TRBJ1-1; clone_size: NA; v_call: TRBV20-1; d_call: NA; cdr3_aa: CSASTRNTEAFF; cdr3_nt: TGCAGTGCTTCTACACGGAACACTGAAGCTTTCTTT
j_call: TRBJ1-4; clone_size: few; v_call: TRBV4-1; d_call: NA; cdr3_aa: CASSQAPGPKLFF; cdr3_nt: TGCGCCAGCAGCCAAGCGCCGGGGCCAAAACTGTTTTTT
j_call: TRBJ2-5; clone_size: many; v_call: TRBV28; d_call: NA; cdr3_aa: CASNQDPQETQYF; cdr3_nt: TGTGCCAGCAACCAGGACCCCCAAGAGACCCAGTACTTC
j_call: TRBJ2-1; clone_size: many; v_call: TRBV7-2; d_call: TRBD2; cdr3_aa: CASSPPGLEEQFF; cdr3_nt: TGTGCCAGCAGCCCCCCGGGACTAGAGGAGCAGTTCTTC
j_call: TRBJ1-5; clone_size: NA; v_call: TRBV27; d_call: NA; cdr3_aa: CASRELSFTEPQHF; cdr3_nt: TGTGCCAGCAGGGAACTTTCCTTCACCGAGCCCCAGCATTTT
j_call: TRBJ2-1; clone_size: NA; v_call: TRBV28; d_call: NA; cdr3_aa: CASWGLQVPYNEQFF; cdr3_nt: TGTGCCAGTTGGGGCCTCCAGGTGCCCTACAATGAGCAGTTCTTC
j_call: TRBJ1-2; clone_size: NA; v_call: TRBV7-9; d_call: NA; cdr3_aa: CASSLGVYYGYTF; cdr3_nt: TGTGCCAGCAGCTTAGGAGTCTACTATGGCTACACCTTC
j_call: TRBJ2-2; clone_size: NA; v_call: TRBV6-2/TRBV6-3; d_call: TRBD2; cdr3_aa: CASYLLAGADTGELFF; cdr3_nt: TGTGCCAGCTATCTTCTAGCGGGGGCCGACACCGGGGAGCTGTTTTTT
j_call: TRBJ2-7; clone_size: many; v_call: TRBV20-1; d_call: NA; cdr3_aa: CSAAHRSSYEQYF; cdr3_nt: TGCAGTGCTGCCCACAGAAGTTCCTACGAGCAGTACTTC